This T cell receptor (beta chain) was captured in a study of blood T cell repertoires in COVID-19. As for the study in general: Sites in the United States, Italy and Spain provided acute and convalescent COVID-19 samples. PBMCs, B-cell-depleted T cells, or T cells were the source of the cDNA or gDNA that made up the material.

In regard to this clone: Other DNA sequences in the sample encode the same CDR3.

V shed 0 bases, J shed 4 bases, and the junction held 3 bases outside the gene matches. Germline CDR1 and CDR2: MNHEY and SVGAGI. The CDR3 consists of 15 residues. As originally analysed: Researchers report that nucleated cell counts were estimated from reference gene primer amplification. TCRdb's copy holds only in-frame clones and misses some; the assay was immunoSEQ multiplex PCR. V and J calls and clone size are as listed in that table; D and trimming were resolved from the DNA. The sample records around 200,000 clones, roughly nine tenths being singletons. The specimen was peripheral blood. This chain joins TRBV6-5 and TRBJ2-1, with 7 bases that match TRBD1. The clonotype was recovered from a man in his 70s with active or convalescent COVID-19. The CDR3 region is CASSYSNRGYNEQFF. The CDR3 nucleotides are TGTGCCAGCAGTTACTCAAACAGGGGTTACAATGAGCAGTTCTTC.